This record looks at one TCR beta chain sequence and its context. Its antigen is not known. The data derive from a study of T cells in localized non-small cell lung cancer. Profiled with immunoSEQ multiplex PCR; TCRdb holds only in-frame clones, not every one. Of approximately 76,000 clones detected, 80% appear once; the ten largest clones hold nearly 9.5%. Study findings and constraints: An association was observed between higher blood T cell density and longer overall survival.

V dropped 0 bases and J dropped 3 bases, with 7 bases sitting between them. The CDR3 contains 15 residues. In germline, CDR1 is SGHNT, CDR2 YYREEE (reference sequence). This rearrangement joins TRBV5-4 to TRBJ1-6, with no clear D. This TCR came from a female donor at least 60 years old with stage I lung adenocarcinoma. This specimen consisted of peripheral blood, obtained before any cancer treatment. The CDR3: CASSLGGDYNSPLHF. CDR3 bases: TGTGCCAGCAGCTTGGGGGGAGACTATAATTCACCCCTCCACTTT.